A single sample is the source of the 22 T cell receptor beta chains below, sequenced in a study of vaccination and CD4 T cells after COVID-19. Once obtained from cultured CD4+ T cells, the DNA was sequenced using the Oncomine TCR Beta short-read assay. Genomic DNA from cultured CD4+ T cells was extracted. A single record per CDR3 protein comes from TCRdb applying MiXCR to the PCR reads. This table has thousands of distinct CDR3 sequences, more than 35% appearing once. Treatment noted: approximately 9-day PBMC culture with coronavirus spike peptide pools or control peptides (ViraFEST assay). Researchers collected the unexposed donor's CD4+ T cells before the COVID-19 pandemic (2011-2018). Their recognized antigens are unknown. Sequenced: CD4+ T cells from blood, cultured in vitro. These receptors were collected from a human donor in good health.

The chain recombines TRBV28 with TRBJ1-1, with D maybe TRBD1 (5 bases). CDR1 and CDR2 (germline): MDHEN, SYDVKM. Trimming left V 6 bases short and J 1 base short, with 12 bases between. The CDR3 extends over 14 amino acids. CDR3 nucleotides: TGTGCCAGCAGCCCAGGGAGGTGGAACACTGAAGCTTTCTTT. Protein: CASSPGRWNTEAFF.

V is TRBV4-3 and J is TRBJ2-1, with TRBD2 matching 9 bases. Germline V gives CDR1 LGHNA, CDR2 YSLEER. The CDR3 is 19 residues long. The V segment lost 6 bases and the J segment 1 base; nucleotides outside the gene matches: 16. CDR3 sequence reads: CASSPGSRPSGDSYNEQFF. The CDR3 region has the DNA TGCGCCAGCAGTCCCGGAAGTCGACCTAGCGGGGATTCCTACAATGAGCAGTTCTTC.

The rearrangement uses TRBV6-2 or TRBV6-3 and TRBJ2-2; D uncertain. Trimming removed 5 bases at V and 3 bases at J, with 7 bases between. Germline V CDR1 and CDR2: MNHEY, SVGEGT. This CDR3 region has 13 residues. For the CDR3, the DNA is TGTGCCAGCAGTACGCTAGACACCGGGGAGCTGTTTTTT. Translating it yields CASSTLDTGELFF.

V gene TRBV5-4 combines with J gene TRBJ2-5, with TRBD1 matching over 8 bases. V lost 0 bases and J lost 5; bases outside the gene matches: 12. This CDR3 has 17 residues. CDR1 is SGHNT, CDR2 YYREEE, per germline (reference sequence). Here the CDR3 reads CASSLVGTGRRRETQYF. CDR3 sequence (DNA): TGTGCCAGCAGCTTGGTAGGGACAGGACGGAGGAGGGAGACCCAGTACTTC.

This clonotype was seen more than once but under ten times. V usage is TRBV6-2 or TRBV6-3 and J usage is TRBJ1-5; no clear D. Per the germline V gene, CDR1 is MNHEY and CDR2 is SVGEGT. The CDR3 is 16 residues long. V was clipped by 0 bases and J by 1 base, with 10 bases between them. The CDR3 sequence is CASSYSTFNSNQPQHF. CDR3 nucleotide sequence: TGTGCCAGCAGTTACTCGACCTTTAACAGCAATCAGCCCCAGCATTTT.

This clonotype was found a few times. The chain employs TRBV11-2 and TRBJ1-2; D possibly corresponds to TRBD1 (5 bases). This CDR3 spans 15 amino acids. CDR1 and CDR2 from the germline V gene are SGHAT and FQNNGV. The V and J ends lost 0 bases and 8 bases respectively, with 16 bases between them. The CDR3, as DNA: TGTGCCAGCAGCTTAGAACGAGGCAGGGACGTAGGCTACACCTTC. Protein product: CASSLERGRDVGYTF.

This clonotype was counted a few times. The chain joins TRBV20-1 to TRBJ1-6; 9 nucleotides agree with TRBD1. With 4 bases clipped from V and 8 bases from J, the junction kept 6 bases outside the gene matches. Germline V gives CDR1 DFQATT, CDR2 SNEGSKA (reference sequence). This CDR3 region has 14 residues. CDR3 loop: CSATHRGPDSPLHF. CDR3 nucleotide sequence: TGCAGTGCTACACACAGGGGGCCGGATTCACCCCTCCACTTT.

The chain links TRBV7-8 to TRBJ1-1; no clear D gene. The CDR3 has 14 residues. Trimming cost V 1 base and J 1 base, with 7 bases left between them. Germline loops: CDR1 SGHVS, CDR2 FQNEAQ. For the CDR3, the DNA is TGTGCCAGCAGCTTAGACCCTGGGAACACTGAAGCTTTCTTT. It yields the protein CASSLDPGNTEAFF.

This clonotype was seen only a few times. The CDR3, as DNA: TGTGCCAGCCACGGGGCTGACAGGGTGAACACTGAAGCTTTCTTT. Translated: CASHGADRVNTEAFF. This sequence joins TRBV28 and TRBJ1-1; 7 nucleotides line up with TRBD1. This CDR3 comprises 15 residues. Germline CDR1 is MDHEN and CDR2 is SYDVKM. The J segment lost 0 bases and the V segment lost 8 bases, leaving 9 bases of the junction unmatched.

This chain links TRBV6-1 with TRBJ2-3, with 11 bases lining up with TRBD2. J was trimmed by 5 bases and V by 5 bases; bases with no gene match: 6. The CDR3 contains 15 residues. The germline V gene has CDR1 MNHNS and CDR2 SASEGT. CDR3: CASSPRTSGLDTQYF. The CDR3, as DNA: TGTGCCAGCAGTCCCCGGACTAGCGGGTTAGATACGCAGTATTTT.

This clonotype was picked up a small number of times. The V and J genes are TRBV6-2 or TRBV6-3 and TRBJ1-5; no definite D call. The CDR3 contains 15 residues. With 6 bases removed from V and 3 bases from J, the gap between germline ends came to 15 bases. Germline V gene lookup returns CDR1 MNHEY and CDR2 SVGEGT. In DNA form, the CDR3 reads TGTGCCAGCAGCTCCTTTTTGGGCCCCAATCAGCCCCAGCATTTT. It translates to CASSSFLGPNQPQHF.

This sequence joins TRBV5-5 and TRBJ1-5; D remains ambiguous. V dropped 2 bases and J dropped 8 bases, with 14 bases sitting between them. There are 14 residues in the CDR3. Germline values: CDR1 SGHKS, CDR2 YYEKEE (reference sequence). The CDR3 loop is CASSFGVVSKPQHF. The CDR3 DNA reads as TGTGCCAGCAGCTTTGGTGTAGTCAGCAAGCCCCAGCATTTT.

This rearrangement joins TRBV28 to TRBJ2-3; D is unresolved. CDR3 size: 12 residues. V lost 1 base and J lost 7, with 6 bases in between. The germline CDR1 and CDR2 sequences are MDHEN and SYDVKM. The CDR3 loop is CASSLYDHTQYF. Here the CDR3 DNA reads TGTGCCAGCAGTTTATACGATCATACGCAGTATTTT.

This chain connects TRBV9 to TRBJ1-6; D is undetermined. CDR1 is SGDLS and CDR2 is YYNGEE in the germline V gene. There are 14 residues in the CDR3. The V end was cut by 0 bases, the J end by 11 bases, with 12 bases between. The CDR3 coding sequence is TGTGCCAGCAGCGTAGGTCGAGCACTCACACCCCTCCACTTT. The encoded protein is CASSVGRALTPLHF.

The V call is TRBV5-1, the J call TRBJ2-7; the D gene is possibly TRBD2 (5 bases). From germline, CDR1 is SGHRS and CDR2 YFSETQ. Between the trimmed V and J ends, which lost 4 bases and 2 bases, there was a span of 10 bases. This CDR3 spans 13 amino acids. CDR3 DNA: TGCGCCAGCAGCCAAGGACTTACCTACGAGCAGTACTTC. This gives the protein CASSQGLTYEQYF.

The V gene is TRBV19, the J gene TRBJ2-3; D is unresolved. This CDR3 is built from 15 residues. Per germline, CDR1 LNHDA and CDR2 SQIVND (reference sequence). V dropped 1 base and J dropped 0 bases, with 8 bases sitting between them. The CDR3 DNA reads TGTGCCAGTAGTATAGTGGGCGTTAGCACAGATACGCAGTATTTT. Translation gives CASSIVGVSTDTQYF.

The rearrangement uses TRBV20-1 and TRBJ1-5, with D maybe TRBD1 (6 bases). Trimming pared 6 bases from V and 2 bases from J, leaving 14 bases between. Germline CDR1 is DFQATT and CDR2 is SNEGSKA (reference sequence). This CDR3 is built from 14 residues. The CDR3 DNA is TGCAGTGCCTCACAGGGACACGGCAATCAGCCCCAGCATTTT. This sequence encodes CSASQGHGNQPQHF.

The chain links TRBV19 to TRBJ1-5, with D unresolved. Between the trimmed V and J ends, which lost 1 base and 0 bases, there was a span of 13 bases. The CDR3 extends over 17 amino acids. CDR1 and CDR2 (germline): LNHDA, SQIVND (reference sequence). The CDR3: CASSIVDGFYSNQPQHF. The CDR3 DNA is TGTGCCAGTAGTATAGTAGACGGATTTTATAGCAATCAGCCCCAGCATTTT.

The rearrangement uses TRBV7-2 and TRBJ2-3; D gene ambiguous. CDR3 length equals 15 residues. Germline loops: CDR1 SGHTA, CDR2 FQGNSA. Between the trimmed V and J ends, which lost 3 bases and 3 bases, there was a span of 13 bases. In DNA, the CDR3 is TGTGCCAGCAGCTTCCCCGAAGCAGGAACAGATACGCAGTATTTT. It specifies CASSFPEAGTDTQYF. Full variable domain (rest looked up from reference TRBV7-2 and TRBJ2-3): GAGVSQSPSNKVTEKGKDVELRCDPISGHTALYWYRQSLGQGLEFLIYFQGNSAPDKSGLPSDRFSAERTGGSVSTLTIQRTQQEDSAVYLCASSFPEAGTDTQYFGPGTRLTVL.

J is TRBJ2-1 and V is TRBV20-1, with 11 bases that match TRBD2. The CDR3 has 17 residues. The trim removed 8 bases at V and 0 bases at J, leaving 12 bases unmatched. In germline, CDR1 is DFQATT, CDR2 SNEGSKA (reference sequence). This CDR3 reads CSIPGLADSSSYNEQFF. The DNA for the CDR3 is TGCAGTATACCGGGACTAGCGGACTCGAGCTCCTACAATGAGCAGTTCTTC.

This sequence joins TRBV6-5 and TRBJ2-3; 8 bases fit TRBD1. CDR3 length equals 17 residues. With V trimmed by 4 bases and J by 2 bases, 11 bases remained unmatched. Germline CDR1 MNHEY, CDR2 SVGAGI. The chain's CDR3 is CASSSTRTGPNTDTQYF. The CDR3 DNA reads as TGTGCCAGCAGTTCGACTAGGACAGGGCCAAACACAGATACGCAGTATTTT.

This clonotype showed up just a few times. This rearrangement joins TRBV7-2 to TRBJ2-5; D is possibly TRBD1 (6 bases). Germline CDR1 SGHTA, CDR2 FQGNSA. V was trimmed by 3 bases and J by 4 bases, leaving 9 bases between them. The CDR3 has 13 amino acids. The CDR3 DNA is TGTGCCAGCAGCTTCCCCAGGGGAGAGACCCAGTACTTC. It specifies CASSFPRGETQYF. Drawing the rest from reference TRBV7-2 and TRBJ2-5, the complete variable domain is GAGVSQSPSNKVTEKGKDVELRCDPISGHTALYWYRQSLGQGLEFLIYFQGNSAPDKSGLPSDRFSAERTGGSVSTLTIQRTQQEDSAVYLCASSFPRGETQYFGPGTRLLVL.